This T cell receptor (beta chain) was sequenced in a study of blood T cell repertoires in COVID-19. Germline CDR1 SGHVS, CDR2 FQNEAQ. J lost 8 bases, V lost 1 base, and 1 base had no gene match. There are 12 residues in the CDR3. While infection was still active, Seattle patients were enrolled and then followed longitudinally. As processed by the authors: For nucleated cells, counts were estimated from reference gene primer amplification. Sequencing used immunoSEQ multiplex PCR; TCRdb keeps in-frame clones, though not all of them. Clone size and the V and J calls come from that table; the DNA yielded D and trimming. The table includes 220,000 or so clones, 75% to 90% detected once.

This clonotype was sampled from a woman aged 80 or older with COVID-19, enrolled during active disease. The chain combines TRBV7-8 with TRBJ1-1, with 7 bases aligning to TRBD1. Sequencing used peripheral blood. The CDR3 DNA reads TGTGCCAGCAGCTTAGACAGGGGCGAAGCTTTCTTT. This encodes CASSLDRGEAFF.